This T cell receptor (beta chain) is drawn from a study of vaccination effects on CD4 cells after COVID-19. Method: immunoSEQ multiplex PCR; TCRdb's copy keeps in-frame clones and lacks some. Among more than 60,000 clones listed, around 69% were seen once. With 2 bases removed from V and 0 bases from J, the gap between germline ends came to 8 bases. The CDR3 extends over 15 amino acids. Germline CDR1 reads SNHLY; CDR2 reads FYNNEI. As concerns this clone: The antigen is unknown.

Antigen-specific CD4+ T cells expanded by the ViraFEST assay with viral peptide pools were then sequenced. Once cultured for approximately 10 days, the cells underwent separation to obtain CD4+ T cells. Each participant was administered two doses of either the BNT162b2 or the mRNA-1273 vaccine. The chain joins TRBV2 to TRBJ2-1; D gene uncertain. The source of this sequence is a human donor who received a COVID-19 vaccine. The input for sequencing was CD4+ T cells from PBMCs cultured with HCoV-229E spike peptides, taken after COVID-19 vaccination. CDR3 sequence reads: CASSEHGSSYNEQFF. CDR3 nucleotide sequence: TGTGCCAGCAGTGAACACGGAAGCTCCTACAATGAGCAGTTCTTC.